A single sample gave rise to the 22 T cell receptor beta chains below, sequenced in a study of blood T cell repertoires in COVID-19. Produced via immunoSEQ multiplex PCR; TCRdb's table is partial and in-frame only. The top ten hold roughly 3% of the sample, which has some 350,000 clones, roughly nine tenths seen once. The material sequenced was PBMCs or T cells enriched from blood (not recorded which). These receptors came from a young woman who had recovered from COVID-19.

CDR3 in DNA: TGTGCCAGCAGCACGGGACAGGGGGTTAGTGGCTACACCTTC. It is translated as CASSTGQGVSGYTF. The chain uses TRBV7-2 and TRBJ1-2; 11 bases line up with TRBD1. With V trimmed by 5 bases and J by 7 bases, 6 bases remained unmatched. The CDR3 has 14 amino acids. Germline values: CDR1 SGHTA, CDR2 FQGNSA.

This clone was picked up a small number of times. The chain combines TRBV3-1 (or the pseudogene TRBV3-2) with TRBJ2-3, with D maybe TRBD1 (6 bases). V was pared by 3 bases and J by 2 bases, with 15 bases between. The CDR3 runs 16 residues. CDR1 LGHDT and CDR2 YNNKEL come from the germline V gene (reference sequence). The CDR3 sequence: CASSQTLQGYTDTQYF. DNA for the CDR3: TGTGCCAGCAGCCAGACCTTACAGGGTTACACAGATACGCAGTATTTT.

V gene TRBV9 combines with J gene TRBJ2-3, with TRBD1 matching over 8 bases. Germline V gives CDR1 SGDLS, CDR2 YYNGEE. The CDR3 has 16 amino acids. Losses at the gene ends were 3 bases for V and 1 base for J; bases not matched to a gene: 7. The CDR3 DNA sequence: TGTGCCAGCAGCGCGAGGACAGGGACGGGCACAGATACGCAGTATTTT. It translates to CASSARTGTGTDTQYF.

The genes are TRBV27 and TRBJ1-6, with 9 bases identical to TRBD1. V shed 5 bases, J shed 10 bases, and the junction held 12 bases outside the gene matches. Germline V gene sequence: CDR1 MNHEY, CDR2 SMNVEV (reference sequence). The length of the CDR3 is 16 residues. The CDR3 reads CASSLRLDRGRSPLHF. Here the CDR3 DNA reads TGTGCCAGCAGTCTTCGACTGGACAGGGGAAGATCACCCCTCCACTTT.

The V call is TRBV10-3, the J call TRBJ1-3, with TRBD1 identical over 12 bases. Germline V gene data show CDR1 as ENHRY and CDR2 as SYGVKD. This CDR3 has 19 amino acids. V shed 6 bases, J shed 0 bases, and the junction held 12 bases outside the gene matches. CDR3 amino acids: CAISDQGTGGSHSGNTIYF. For the CDR3, the DNA is TGTGCCATCAGCGATCAAGGGACAGGGGGCTCACACTCTGGAAACACCATATATTTT.

J is TRBJ2-7 and V is TRBV9, with 9 bases lining up with TRBD1. CDR3 length: 14 residues. With V trimmed by 0 bases and J by 6 bases, 4 bases remained unmatched. Germline-derived CDR1 and CDR2 are SGDLS and YYNGEE. The CDR3 bases are TGTGCCAGCAGCGTAGCTACAGGGGGCCCCGAGCAGTACTTC. Translation: CASSVATGGPEQYF.

The chain recombines TRBV27 with TRBJ2-4; TRBD1 agrees at 9 bases. V gave up 5 bases and J gave up 10 bases; unmatched junction bases: 9. In germline, CDR1 is MNHEY, CDR2 SMNVEV (reference sequence). This CDR3 has 14 residues. DNA for the CDR3: TGTGCCAGCAGTAAGGGACAGGGACTTCTGATTCAGTACTTC. Its translation is CASSKGQGLLIQYF.

CDR3 coding DNA: TGTGCCAGCAGCCCCCGGGACAGGGGGATGAACACTGAAGCTTTCTTT. Translated, it gives CASSPRDRGMNTEAFF. V is TRBV3-1 (or the pseudogene TRBV3-2) and J is TRBJ1-1, with 11 bases aligning to TRBD1. Trimming cost V 4 bases and J 0 bases; bases outside gene matches: 4. Looked up from germline, CDR1 is LGHDT and CDR2 is YNNKEL (reference sequence). There are 16 residues in the CDR3.

V and J are TRBV27 and TRBJ2-7, with D maybe TRBD2 (5 bases). CDR3 size: 13 residues. V was cut by 2 bases and J by 3 bases, with 8 bases left in between. Germline values: CDR1 MNHEY, CDR2 SMNVEV (reference sequence). The CDR3 is CASSLGAVYEQYF. CDR3 nucleotide sequence: TGTGCCAGCAGTTTAGGAGCGGTCTACGAGCAGTACTTC.

The genes are TRBV10-3 and TRBJ1-3, with 8 bases that match TRBD1. Germline lookup yields CDR1 ENHRY and CDR2 SYGVKD. V shed 10 bases and J 1 base; nucleotides not matched to a gene: 18. CDR3 size: 18 residues. CDR3 protein: CATFYGQGPYSSGNTIYF. DNA of the CDR3: TGTGCCACCTTCTATGGACAGGGTCCCTATTCATCTGGAAACACCATATATTTT.

This rearrangement joins TRBV9 to TRBJ2-6, with D hard to call. Trimming shortened V by 3 bases and J by 4 bases, and 2 bases separated the two germline ends. The CDR3 is 12 residues long. Looked up from germline, CDR1 is SGDLS and CDR2 is YYNGEE. The CDR3 is CASSAGANVLTF. The DNA of the CDR3 is TGTGCCAGCAGCGCAGGGGCCAACGTCCTGACTTTC.

V and J are TRBV29-1 and TRBJ2-7, with TRBD2 matching 8 bases. Germline CDR1 reads SQVTM; CDR2 reads ANQGSEA. This CDR3 contains 14 residues. J gave up 1 base and V 1 base, and 3 bases lay outside the gene matches. CDR3 DNA: TGCAGCGTTGAAGGACGGGGGGGGTCCTACGAGCAGTACTTC. Protein product: CSVEGRGGSYEQYF.

The chain couples TRBV11-3 to TRBJ1-1; a weak D match, TRBD1 (6 bases). V lost 3 bases and J 3 bases, leaving 26 bases between the germline ends. Germline CDR1 and CDR2: SGHNT and YENEEA. This CDR3 is 19 amino acids long. In nucleotides, the CDR3 is TGTGCCAGCAGCTTTTGGGCGCTCCTCCGGGACACCCTGGACACTGAAGCTTTCTTT. Its protein product is CASSFWALLRDTLDTEAFF.

This clone was seen a few times. The chain is built from TRBV3-1 (or the pseudogene TRBV3-2) and TRBJ2-7, with D hard to call. The CDR3 extends over 13 amino acids. Germline CDR1 reads LGHDT; CDR2 reads YNNKEL (reference sequence). Trimming took off 0 bases at V and 2 bases at J, with 5 bases between the two ends. The CDR3 here is CASSQDGTYEQYF. The CDR3 region has the DNA TGTGCCAGCAGCCAAGACGGTACCTACGAGCAGTACTTC.

Worth noting for this clone: The sample holds other DNA sequences that translate to the same CDR3. This chain uses TRBV19 with TRBJ1-1; D is unclear. This CDR3 has 13 amino acids. Looked up from germline, CDR1 is LNHDA and CDR2 is SQIVND (reference sequence). V was cut by 3 bases and J by 1 base, with 6 bases left in between. The CDR3 region has the DNA TGTGCCAGTAGTATCAGCGGGAACACTGAAGCTTTCTTT. Translated: CASSISGNTEAFF.

This sequence joins TRBV7-9 and TRBJ1-1; tentatively, D is TRBD1 (6 bases). Germline CDR1 is SEHNR and CDR2 is FQNEAQ (reference sequence). This CDR3 comprises 16 residues. The V end lost 2 bases, the J end lost 0 bases, and 13 bases lay between the germline ends. DNA of the CDR3: TGTGCCAGCAGCTTATCCTCAGGGGCCTTGAACACTGAAGCTTTCTTT. Its protein is CASSLSSGALNTEAFF. Supplemented by reference TRBV7-9 and TRBJ1-1, the full variable domain reads DTGVSQNPRHKITKRGQNVTFRCDPISEHNRLYWYRQTLGQGPEFLTYFQNEAQLEKSRLLSDRFSAERPKGSFSTLEIQRTEQGDSAMYLCASSLSSGALNTEAFFGQGTRLTVV.

V gene TRBV12-3 or TRBV12-4 combines with J gene TRBJ1-5, with D hard to call. The V end lost 3 bases, the J end lost 5 bases, and 5 bases lay between the germline ends. This CDR3 is 12 amino acids long. Written as DNA, the CDR3 is TGTGCCAGCAGTTTGAGGGATCAGCCCCAGCATTTT. It codes for CASSLRDQPQHF.

The gene calls are TRBV9 and TRBJ1-2, with D perhaps matching TRBD1 (5 bases). Germline values: CDR1 SGDLS, CDR2 YYNGEE. The CDR3 spans 12 residues. V lost 5 bases, J lost 8 bases, and 13 bases lay in between. This CDR3 is CASSSQGSGYTF. CDR3 nucleotide sequence: TGTGCCAGCAGTTCTCAGGGATCCGGCTACACCTTC.

The chain is built from TRBV11-2 and TRBJ1-1; D gene ambiguous. Germline values: CDR1 SGHAT, CDR2 FQNNGV. The CDR3 is made up of 17 amino acids. Trimming cost V 2 bases and J 0 bases, with 16 bases left between them. The CDR3 coding sequence is TGTGCCAGCAGCTTATGGCGGCGGGAGCGGATGAACACTGAAGCTTTCTTT. Its protein product is CASSLWRRERMNTEAFF. Supplemented by reference TRBV11-2 and TRBJ1-1, the full variable domain reads EAGVAQSPRYKIIEKRQSVAFWCNPISGHATLYWYQQILGQGPKLLIQFQNNGVVDDSQLPKDRFSAERLKGVDSTLKIQPAKLEDSAVYLCASSLWRRERMNTEAFFGQGTRLTVV.

The chain couples TRBV27 to TRBJ2-7; 9 nucleotides agree with TRBD2. Per germline, CDR1 MNHEY and CDR2 SMNVEV (reference sequence). The CDR3 covers 15 residues. J gave up 0 bases and V 5 bases, and 5 bases lay outside the gene matches. CDR3 loop: CASSPVAGVSYEQYF. CDR3 in DNA: TGTGCCAGCAGTCCGGTAGCGGGAGTCTCCTACGAGCAGTACTTC.

The gene calls are TRBV9 and TRBJ2-3; 12 bases line up with TRBD2. CDR1 is SGDLS, CDR2 YYNGEE, per germline. Unmatched junction bases numbered 8, after V lost 0 bases and J lost 6 bases. The length of the CDR3 is 17 residues. The CDR3 nucleotides are TGTGCCAGCAGCGTAGGTGCTAGCGGGAGGGCGGGGGATACGCAGTATTTT. Translation gives CASSVGASGRAGDTQYF.

J is TRBJ2-7 and V is TRBV3-1 (or the pseudogene TRBV3-2); TRBD1 aligns across 7 bases. Trimming took 5 bases from V and 6 from J; bases not matched to a gene: 4. Per germline, CDR1 LGHDT and CDR2 YNNKEL (reference sequence). This CDR3 has 12 residues. The CDR3: CASSNTGVEQYF. The CDR3 DNA is TGTGCCAGCAGCAATACAGGGGTCGAGCAGTACTTC.